A single sample gave rise to the 12 T cell receptor beta chains below, sequenced in a study of T cell repertoires in cytomegalovirus infection. One entry per CDR3 protein results from TCRdb running MiXCR on the reads. The data show roughly 500,000 distinct CDR3 sequences, 11% seen once. Sequences were obtained from PBMCs. These receptors were taken from a human donor in good health (CMV status not recorded). Some clones in this sample may be carry-over from other donors' samples.

This clonotype was seen repeatedly, ten times or more. The rearrangement links TRBV20-1 to TRBJ2-5; 14 bases match TRBD2. The CDR3 extends over 17 amino acids. Germline lookup yields CDR1 DFQATT and CDR2 SNEGSKA (reference sequence). V lost 3 bases and J lost 5; bases outside the gene matches: 11. DNA of the CDR3: TGCAGTGCTAGGCACCCGGGACTAGCGGGAGAAGGGGAGACCCAGTACTTC. Translated: CSARHPGLAGEGETQYF.

This clonotype was picked up many times. The chain links TRBV7-8 to TRBJ2-1; D possibly corresponds to TRBD2 (6 bases). Trimming shortened V by 1 base and J by 7 bases, and 14 bases separated the two germline ends. CDR3 length: 15 residues. Germline lookup yields CDR1 SGHVS and CDR2 FQNEAQ. In nucleotides, the CDR3 is TGTGCCAGCAGCTTAGGGAGGGTCGATAATAATGAGCAGTTCTTC. It yields the protein CASSLGRVDNNEQFF. Combining the CDR3 with reference TRBV7-8 and TRBJ2-1 gives the whole variable domain GAGVSQSPRYKVAKRGQDVALRCDPISGHVSLFWYQQALGQGPEFLTYFQNEAQLDKSGLPSDRFFAERPEGSVSTLKIQRTQQEDSAVYLCASSLGRVDNNEQFFGPGTRLTVL.

This clonotype has just a few counts. The rearrangement links TRBV5-1 to TRBJ2-1; no clear D. Germline-derived CDR1 and CDR2 are SGHRS and YFSETQ. V dropped 0 bases and J dropped 0 bases, with 7 bases sitting between them. The CDR3 consists of 15 residues. The CDR3 reads CASSLGQTSYNEQFF. CDR3 in DNA: TGCGCCAGCAGCTTGGGCCAGACCTCCTACAATGAGCAGTTCTTC.

The sample holds many counts of this clonotype. V gene TRBV12-3 or TRBV12-4 combines with J gene TRBJ2-1, with 8 positions matching TRBD2. CDR3 length: 16 amino acids. The junction had 11 bases not matched to a gene; V was cut back by 5 bases and J by 5 bases. The CDR3 bases are TGTGCCAGCAGTGGGTTGCGAGCGGGGGCCAACAATGAGCAGTTCTTC. Protein product: CASSGLRAGANNEQFF.

This clonotype turned up a few times. The J gene is TRBJ2-7, the V gene TRBV20-1; D not certain. Per germline, CDR1 DFQATT and CDR2 SNEGSKA (reference sequence). The ends were cut back, 1 base at V and 0 bases at J, with 7 bases in the middle. This CDR3 is built from 13 residues. This CDR3 reads CSARGENSYEQYF. CDR3 sequence (DNA): TGCAGTGCTAGAGGGGAAAACTCCTACGAGCAGTACTTC.

This clonotype occurred many times. The CDR3 DNA is TGTGCCAGCAGCCCTATCGGGACCGGGGAGCTGTTTTTT. Protein: CASSPIGTGELFF. The J gene is TRBJ2-2, the V gene TRBV7-8; D remains unclear. Germline lookup yields CDR1 SGHVS and CDR2 FQNEAQ. V gave up 5 bases and J gave up 5 bases, with 9 bases separating them. CDR3 length: 13 residues.

This clonotype was recorded at least ten times. This chain connects TRBV7-2 to TRBJ2-1, with a possible D match to TRBD2 (6 bases). The ends were cut back, 5 bases at V and 6 bases at J, with 14 bases in the middle. Per the germline V gene, CDR1 is SGHTA and CDR2 is FQGNSA. The CDR3 length is 14 residues. CDR3 sequence: CASSPGGVRNEQFF. DNA for the CDR3: TGTGCCAGCAGCCCCGGGGGAGTTCGCAATGAGCAGTTCTTC.

V gene TRBV30 combines with J gene TRBJ2-7; 9 bases agree with TRBD1. V lost 3 bases to trimming and J lost 2 bases; unmatched junction nucleotides: 2. This CDR3 contains 13 residues. Germline CDR1 is GTSNPN and CDR2 is SVGIG (reference sequence). CDR3 sequence (DNA): TGTGCCTGGAGGGGACAGGGAACCTACGAGCAGTACTTC. This sequence encodes CAWRGQGTYEQYF.

This clonotype occurred many times. The chain carries TRBV28 and TRBJ2-3, with 8 bases identical to TRBD2. This CDR3 region has 15 residues. Germline CDR1 reads MDHEN; CDR2 reads SYDVKM. The ends lost 5 bases at V and 3 bases at J; junction bases unmatched: 7. CDR3 in amino acids: CASSHQGLETDTQYF. CDR3 nucleotide sequence: TGTGCCAGCAGTCACCAGGGACTAGAGACAGATACGCAGTATTTT.

This chain uses TRBV3-1 with TRBJ2-7; D not resolved. In germline, CDR1 is LGHDT, CDR2 YNNKEL (reference sequence). V was pared by 4 bases and J by 6 bases, with 10 bases between. The CDR3 length is 12 residues. The CDR3 region is CASSPRLGEQYF. The CDR3 coding sequence is TGTGCCAGCAGCCCGCGTTTGGGCGAGCAGTACTTC.

This chain links TRBV20-1 with TRBJ2-4; D possibly corresponds to TRBD1 (6 bases). The CDR3 is made up of 13 amino acids. The V gene lost 5 bases and the J gene lost 9 bases, with 17 bases spanning the gap. CDR1 is DFQATT, CDR2 SNEGSKA, per germline (reference sequence). The CDR3 reads CSAPLTTGIIQYF. The CDR3 DNA reads as TGCAGTGCTCCACTAACAACAGGGATCATTCAGTACTTC.

This clonotype was seen many times. The V gene is TRBV7-2, the J gene TRBJ2-7, with 10 bases matching TRBD1. The CDR3 covers 14 residues. CDR1 is SGHTA and CDR2 is FQGNSA in the germline V gene. V was clipped by 4 bases and J by 7 bases; unmatched bases: 7. Here the CDR3 reads CASSWGQGMWEQYF. Written as DNA, the CDR3 is TGTGCCAGCAGCTGGGGACAGGGGATGTGGGAGCAGTACTTC.